This T cell receptor beta chain was sequenced in a study of blood T cell repertoires in COVID-19. Study-level information: Sample material is recorded as cDNA or gDNA derived from T cells, B-cell-depleted T cells, or PBMCs.

This clone was observed a single time. Germline V CDR1 and CDR2: SGHNT, YYREEE (reference sequence). The V end was cut by 6 bases, the J end by 4 bases, with 12 bases between. This CDR3 has 13 amino acids. Recruits, aged roughly 18 to 100 years, lived in 24 US areas. TCRdb's copy holds only in-frame clones and misses some; the assay was immunoSEQ multiplex PCR. The sample has some 340,000 clones, 85% to 95% seen once. The TCR sequence derives from a woman younger than 45 who had been exposed to COVID-19. The chain uses TRBV5-4 and TRBJ2-3; tentatively, D is TRBD2 (5 bases). Sequencing was done on a sample of PBMCs or T cells enriched from blood (not recorded which). The CDR3 protein is CASTLLVPDTQYF. Written as DNA, the CDR3 is TGTGCCAGCACTCTACTAGTCCCAGATACGCAGTATTTT.